Here is one TCR beta chain with its context. The sample is drawn from a study of blood T cell repertoires in COVID-19. Study-level background: From the United States, Italy and Spain came samples of acute and convalescent COVID-19. T cells, B-cell-depleted T cells, or PBMCs provided the cDNA or gDNA that served as material.

Germline V lookup: CDR1 LGHDT, CDR2 YNNKEL (reference sequence). V shed 2 bases and J shed 4 bases, with 21 bases lying between them. This CDR3 contains 18 residues. Only in-frame clones appear in the TCRdb table, and some are missing; sequencing was by immunoSEQ multiplex PCR. Of 250,000 to 300,000 clones in the sample, roughly 90% were seen once. The cohort comprised adults aged 18 to 89 years residing in about two dozen US areas. Assignments of participants to cohorts depended upon their own reported clinical history. The sequenced sample consisted of PBMCs or T cells enriched from blood (not recorded which). V and J are TRBV3-1 (or the pseudogene TRBV3-2) and TRBJ2-1; D might be TRBD2 (5 bases). The TCR originated in a woman aged 35 to 49 with acute COVID-19. CDR3 DNA: TGTGCCAGCAGCCAAAGGTCCGACCGGGAACAGTGTTACAATGAGCAGTTCTTC. Its protein is CASSQRSDREQCYNEQFF.